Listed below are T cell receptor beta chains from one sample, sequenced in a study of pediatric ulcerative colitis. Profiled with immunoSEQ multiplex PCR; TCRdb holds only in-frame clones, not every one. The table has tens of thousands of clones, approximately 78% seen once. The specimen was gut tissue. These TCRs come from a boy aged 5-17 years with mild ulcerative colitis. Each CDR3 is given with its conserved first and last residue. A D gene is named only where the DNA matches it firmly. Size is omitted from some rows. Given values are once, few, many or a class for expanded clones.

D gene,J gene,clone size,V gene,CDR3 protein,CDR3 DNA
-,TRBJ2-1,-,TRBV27,CASNLKGGFGNEQFF,TGTGCCAGCAACCTAAAGGGGGGCTTCGGCAATGAGCAGTTCTTC
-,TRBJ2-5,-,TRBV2,CASSDLGAEETQYF,TGTGCCAGCAGTGACCTGGGAGCAGAAGAGACCCAGTACTTC
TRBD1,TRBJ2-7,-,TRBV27,CASSEKRDSYEQYF,TGTGCCAGCAGTGAAAAACGGGACAGCTACGAGCAGTACTTC
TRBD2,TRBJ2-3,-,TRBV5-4,CASREAGGTDTQYF,TGTGCCAGCAGGGAAGCGGGGGGCACAGATACGCAGTATTTT
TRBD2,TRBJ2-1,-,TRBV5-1,CATATGLAREEQFF,TGCGCCACCGCCACCGGACTAGCGAGGGAGGAGCAGTTCTTC
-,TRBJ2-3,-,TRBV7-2,CASSFRRTGGVVYTQYF,TGTGCCAGCAGCTTCCGTCGGACAGGAGGGGTTGTATATACGCAGTATTTT
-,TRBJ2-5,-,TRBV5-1,CASSLGVQETQYF,TGCGCCAGCAGCTTGGGAGTACAAGAGACCCAGTACTTC
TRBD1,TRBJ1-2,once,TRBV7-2,CASRKGASAVAPNYGYTF,TGTGCCAGCAGGAAGGGGGCTTCTGCCGTGGCCCCGAACTATGGCTACACCTTC
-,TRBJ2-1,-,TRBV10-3,CAISDRGLNYNEQFF,TGTGCCATCAGTGACAGGGGCCTAAACTACAATGAGCAGTTCTTC
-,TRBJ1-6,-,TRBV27,CASSMGVLLNSPLHF,TGTGCCAGCAGTATGGGGGTACTCCTTAATTCACCCCTCCACTTT
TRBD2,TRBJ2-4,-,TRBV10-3,CAISEVGGGLGIQYF,TGTGCCATCAGTGAGGTCGGGGGGGGCTTGGGCATTCAGTACTTC
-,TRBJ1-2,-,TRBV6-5,CASRTFGRYYGYTF,TGTGCCAGCAGGACCTTCGGGAGATACTATGGCTACACCTTC
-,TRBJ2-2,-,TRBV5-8,CASSLPNTGELFF,TGTGCCAGCAGTTTGCCTAACACCGGGGAGCTGTTTTTT
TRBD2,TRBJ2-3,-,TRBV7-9,CASSFRVLAGKTDTQYF,TGTGCCAGCAGCTTTCGAGTACTAGCGGGGAAAACAGATACGCAGTATTTT
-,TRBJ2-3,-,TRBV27,CASSRTLPMGTDTQYF,TGTGCCAGCAGTCGCACATTACCCATGGGCACAGATACGCAGTATTTT
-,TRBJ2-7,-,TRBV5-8,CASSLGGTYEQYF,TGTGCCAGCAGCTTGGGTGGTACCTACGAGCAGTACTTC
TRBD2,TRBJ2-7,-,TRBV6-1,CASSEGSGGLYEQYF,TGTGCCAGCAGTGAGGGTAGCGGGGGCCTATACGAGCAGTACTTC
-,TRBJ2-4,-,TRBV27,CASSFAGANIQYF,TGTGCCAGCAGTTTTGCAGGGGCCAACATTCAGTACTTC
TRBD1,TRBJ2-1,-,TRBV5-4,CASRARGGSYNEQFF,TGTGCCAGCAGAGCGCGAGGGGGCAGCTACAATGAGCAGTTCTTC
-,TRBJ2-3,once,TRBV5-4,CASSPWAGRSTDTQYF,TGTGCCAGCAGCCCGTGGGCGGGGAGGAGCACAGATACGCAGTATTTT
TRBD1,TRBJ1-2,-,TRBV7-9,CASSLATGAYGYTF,TGTGCCAGCAGCTTAGCGACAGGGGCCTATGGCTACACCTTC
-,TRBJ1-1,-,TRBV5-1,CASRDRGLNTEAFF,TGCGCCAGCAGAGACCGGGGGCTGAACACTGAAGCTTTCTTT
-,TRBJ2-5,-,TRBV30,CAWTDSQETQYF,TGTGCCTGGACGGACAGTCAAGAGACCCAGTACTTC
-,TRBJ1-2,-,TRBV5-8,CASSLGWGYGYTF,TGTGCCAGCAGCTTGGGATGGGGCTATGGCTACACCTTC
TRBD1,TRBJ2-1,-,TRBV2,CASRGTVAISYNEQFF,TGTGCCAGCAGGGGGACAGTAGCGATCTCCTACAATGAGCAGTTCTTC
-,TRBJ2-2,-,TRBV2,CASSGELGNTGELFF,TGTGCCAGCAGTGGAGAGCTAGGGAACACCGGGGAGCTGTTTTTT
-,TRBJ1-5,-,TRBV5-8,CASSLVLNQPQHF,TGTGCCAGCAGCTTGGTACTCAATCAGCCCCAGCATTTT
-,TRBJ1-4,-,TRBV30,CAWSDGAGEKLFF,TGTGCCTGGAGCGACGGGGCGGGTGAAAAACTGTTTTTT
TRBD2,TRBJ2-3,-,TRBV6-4,CASSDSSGGADTQYF,TGTGCCAGCAGTGACTCTAGCGGGGGGGCAGATACGCAGTATTTT
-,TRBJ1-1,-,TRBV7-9,CASSGPRPLNTEAFF,TGTGCCAGCAGCGGACCGCGGCCCCTGAACACTGAAGCTTTCTTT
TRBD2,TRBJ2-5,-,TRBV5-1,CASSPGLAGLQETQYF,TGCGCCAGCAGCCCCGGACTAGCGGGGTTACAAGAGACCCAGTACTTC
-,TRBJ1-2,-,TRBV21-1,CASSNSPGQGACGYTF,TGTGCCAGCAGCAACAGTCCGGGACAGGGGGCCTGTGGCTACACCTTC
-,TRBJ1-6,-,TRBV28,CASSLTNLPLHF,TGTGCCAGCAGTCTCACAAATTTACCCCTCCACTTT
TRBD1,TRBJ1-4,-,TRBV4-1,CASSHYRQGAKEKLFF,TGCGCCAGCAGCCATTATCGACAGGGGGCTAAAGAAAAACTGTTTTTT
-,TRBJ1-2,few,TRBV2,CASSGQDYYGYTF,TGTGCCAGCAGTGGACAGGACTACTATGGCTACACCTTC
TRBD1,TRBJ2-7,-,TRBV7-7,CASSPGQGAGAYEQYF,TGTGCCAGCAGCCCGGGACAGGGGGCCGGGGCCTACGAGCAGTACTTC
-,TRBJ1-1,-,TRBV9,CASSAHQVTEAFF,TGTGCCAGCAGCGCCCATCAGGTTACTGAAGCTTTCTTT
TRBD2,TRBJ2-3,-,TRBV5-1,CASSLAPAGGRSTDTQYF,TGCGCCAGCAGCTTGGCCCCAGCGGGGGGGCGCAGCACAGATACGCAGTATTTT
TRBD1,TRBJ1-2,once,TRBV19,CAIGGGDYGYTF,TGTGCCATAGGAGGGGGCGACTATGGCTACACCTTC
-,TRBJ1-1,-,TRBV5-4,CASSLDRNTEAFF,TGTGCCAGCAGTCTGGACAGGAACACTGAAGCTTTCTTT
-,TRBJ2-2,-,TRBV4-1,CASSQLPGELFF,TGCGCCAGCAGCCAACTTCCCGGGGAGCTGTTTTTT
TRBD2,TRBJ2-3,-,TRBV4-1,CASSQEERGDTQYF,TGCGCCAGCAGCCAAGAAGAGCGGGGGGATACGCAGTATTTT
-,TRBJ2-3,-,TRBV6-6,CASAQDISTDTQYF,TGTGCCAGCGCACAGGACATAAGCACAGATACGCAGTATTTT
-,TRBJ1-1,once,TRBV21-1,CASSRDRGLSQLTADEAFF,TGTGCCAGCAGCAGGGACAGGGGACTCTCCCAACTCACCGCCGATGAAGCTTTCTTT
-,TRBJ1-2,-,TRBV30,CAWSEAEPYGYTF,TGTGCCTGGAGCGAGGCAGAACCTTATGGCTACACCTTC
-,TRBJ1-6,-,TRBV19,CASSTSGKNYNSPLHF,TGTGCCAGTAGTACGTCAGGGAAGAACTATAATTCACCCCTCCACTTT
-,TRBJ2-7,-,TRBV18,CASSVSQTREIAREQYF,TGTGCCAGCTCCGTTTCCCAGACCAGGGAAATTGCGCGCGAGCAGTACTTC
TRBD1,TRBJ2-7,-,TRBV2,CASRRTGGTYEQYF,TGTGCCAGCAGGAGGACAGGGGGCACCTACGAGCAGTACTTC
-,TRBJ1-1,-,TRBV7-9,CASSFVLNTEAFF,TGTGCCAGCAGCTTTGTCCTGAACACTGAAGCTTTCTTT
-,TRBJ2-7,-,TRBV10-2,CASSEGQSYEQYF,TGCGCCAGCAGTGAGGGACAGTCCTACGAGCAGTACTTC
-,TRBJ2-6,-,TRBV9,CASSVQGTGANVLTF,TGTGCCAGCAGCGTTCAGGGAACTGGGGCCAACGTCCTGACTTTC
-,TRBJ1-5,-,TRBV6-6,CASRRSNQPQHF,TGTGCCAGCAGGCGTAGCAATCAGCCCCAGCATTTT